The rows below give T cell receptor beta chains drawn from one sample of a study of cytomegalovirus exposure and HLA in healthy donors. Repertoires were generated with immunoSEQ multiplex PCR, while TCRdb's copy carries only in-frame clones and drops some. The data hold approximately 150,000 clones, with around 77% observed a single time. The sample consisted of PBMCs. The receptors shown here come from a man in his forties in good health and CMV-seronegative. CDR3s leave out the opening cysteine and the closing phenylalanine or tryptophan. The order of the fields is V gene, CDR3 length, J gene, CDR3 protein.

v_gene: TRBV9; len: 11; j_gene: TRBJ2-2; CDR3aa: ASSVVSIGELF
v_gene: TRBV6-5; len: 12; j_gene: TRBJ2-1; CDR3aa: ASSYEAGRIEQF
v_gene: TRBV11-3; len: 13; j_gene: TRBJ1-1; CDR3aa: ASSLKYRGNTEAF
v_gene: TRBV28; len: 16; j_gene: TRBJ2-1; CDR3aa: ASSSPGQGTRGYNEQF
v_gene: TRBV5-8; len: 16; j_gene: TRBJ2-5; CDR3aa: ASSLAAGGPPGQETQY
v_gene: TRBV19; len: 12; j_gene: TRBJ2-1; CDR3aa: ASNPRSSYNEQF
v_gene: TRBV19; len: 11; j_gene: TRBJ1-2; CDR3aa: ASSPGRHYGYT
v_gene: TRBV2; len: 13; j_gene: TRBJ2-1; CDR3aa: ASSDASGSGNEQF
v_gene: TRBV5-1; len: 12; j_gene: TRBJ2-5; CDR3aa: ASSTGQYQETQY
v_gene: TRBV11-2; len: 11; j_gene: TRBJ1-1; CDR3aa: ASSLDRVTEAF
v_gene: TRBV5-1; len: 11; j_gene: TRBJ1-4; CDR3aa: ASSKGQNEKLF
v_gene: TRBV19; len: 14; j_gene: TRBJ1-1; CDR3aa: ASSIGEGHMNTEAF
v_gene: TRBV2; len: 12; j_gene: TRBJ2-7; CDR3aa: ASTVGTGVIEQY
v_gene: TRBV28; len: 12; j_gene: TRBJ2-7; CDR3aa: ASRDRSSSYEQY
v_gene: TRBV5-6; len: 13; j_gene: TRBJ1-4; CDR3aa: ASSRGDRTNEKLF
v_gene: TRBV9; len: 12; j_gene: TRBJ1-1; CDR3aa: ASSEGDMNTEAF